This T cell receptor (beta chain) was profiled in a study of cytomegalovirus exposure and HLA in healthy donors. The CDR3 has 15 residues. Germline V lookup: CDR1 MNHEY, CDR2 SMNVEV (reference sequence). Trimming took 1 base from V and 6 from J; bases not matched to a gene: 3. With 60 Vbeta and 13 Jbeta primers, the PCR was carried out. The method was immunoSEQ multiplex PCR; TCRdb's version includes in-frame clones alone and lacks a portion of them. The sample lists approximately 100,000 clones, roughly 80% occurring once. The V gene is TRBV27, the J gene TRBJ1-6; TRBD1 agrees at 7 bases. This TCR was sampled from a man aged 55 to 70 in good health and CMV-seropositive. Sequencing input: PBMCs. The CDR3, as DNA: TGTGCCAGCAGTTTATGGCAGGGGGGTAATTCACCCCTCCACTTT. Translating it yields CASSLWQGGNSPLHF.